The TCR beta chain described here comes from a study of neoadjuvant nivolumab and ipilimumab in lung cancer. The repertoire was sequenced with immunoSEQ multiplex PCR; TCRdb's copy has only in-frame clones and lacks some. Of 28,000 or so clones listed, more than 80% are singletons. Trimming stripped 4 bases from V and 1 base from J, with 13 bases between. Germline values: CDR1 SEHNR, CDR2 FQNEAQ (reference sequence). The CDR3 contains 15 residues. V and J are TRBV7-9 and TRBJ1-2, with no clear D. This TCR was sampled from an adult with non-small cell lung cancer. Sequencing was performed on tumor tissue, taken after neoadjuvant nivolumab, alone or with ipilimumab, at or shortly before surgery. CDR3: CASSSNEGYNYGYTF. For the CDR3, the DNA is TGTGCCAGCAGCTCCAATGAGGGTTATAACTATGGCTACACCTTC.